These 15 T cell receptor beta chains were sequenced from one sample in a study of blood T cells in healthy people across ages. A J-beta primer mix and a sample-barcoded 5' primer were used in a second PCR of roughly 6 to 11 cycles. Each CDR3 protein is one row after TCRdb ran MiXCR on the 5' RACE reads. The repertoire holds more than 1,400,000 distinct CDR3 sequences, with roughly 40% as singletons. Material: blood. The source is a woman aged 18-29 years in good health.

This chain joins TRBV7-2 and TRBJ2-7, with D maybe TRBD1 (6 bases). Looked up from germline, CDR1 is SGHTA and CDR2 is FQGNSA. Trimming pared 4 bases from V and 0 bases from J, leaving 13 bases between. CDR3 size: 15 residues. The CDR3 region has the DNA TGTGCCAGCAGCTCCAGTGGACAGCTCTCCTACGAGCAGTACTTC. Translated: CASSSSGQLSYEQYF.

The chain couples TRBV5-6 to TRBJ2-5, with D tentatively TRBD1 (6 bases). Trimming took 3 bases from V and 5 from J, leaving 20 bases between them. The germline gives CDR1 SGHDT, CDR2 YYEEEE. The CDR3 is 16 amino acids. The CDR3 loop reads CASSSLDSPLVETQYF. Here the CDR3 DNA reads TGTGCCAGCAGCTCCTTGGACAGCCCCTTAGTGGAGACCCAGTACTTC.

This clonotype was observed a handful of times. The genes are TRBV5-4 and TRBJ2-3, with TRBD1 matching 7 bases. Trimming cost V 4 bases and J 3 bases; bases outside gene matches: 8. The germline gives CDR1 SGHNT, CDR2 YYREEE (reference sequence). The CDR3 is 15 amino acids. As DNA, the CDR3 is TGTGCCAGCAGCCAACAGGGGACGCTTACAGATACGCAGTATTTT. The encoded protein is CASSQQGTLTDTQYF.

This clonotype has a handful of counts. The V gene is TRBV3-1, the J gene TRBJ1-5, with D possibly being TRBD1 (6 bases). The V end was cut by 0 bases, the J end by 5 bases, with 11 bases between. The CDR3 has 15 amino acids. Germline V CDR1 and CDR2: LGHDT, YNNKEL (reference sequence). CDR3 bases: TGTGCCAGCAGCCAAGACGTCAGGGGCGATCAGCCCCAGCATTTT. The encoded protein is CASSQDVRGDQPQHF.

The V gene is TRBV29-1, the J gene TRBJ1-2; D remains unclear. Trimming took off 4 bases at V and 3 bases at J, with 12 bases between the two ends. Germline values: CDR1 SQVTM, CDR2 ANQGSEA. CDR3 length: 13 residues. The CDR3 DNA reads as TGCAGCGTTGTTCCAGGAACCCACTATGGCTACACCTTC. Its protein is CSVVPGTHYGYTF.

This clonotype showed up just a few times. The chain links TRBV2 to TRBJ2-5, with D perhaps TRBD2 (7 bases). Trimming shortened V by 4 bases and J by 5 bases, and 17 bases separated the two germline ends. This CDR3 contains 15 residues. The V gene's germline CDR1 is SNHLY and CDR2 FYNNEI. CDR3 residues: CASSAPSRGAETQYF. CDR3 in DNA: TGTGCCAGCAGTGCCCCTTCCCGGGGGGCCGAGACCCAGTACTTC.

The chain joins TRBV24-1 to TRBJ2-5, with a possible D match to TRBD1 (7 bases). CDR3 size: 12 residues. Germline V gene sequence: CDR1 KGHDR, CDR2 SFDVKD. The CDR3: CAVAGGHNEQYF. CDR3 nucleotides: TGTGCGGTCGCAGGGGGGCACAATGAGCAGTACTTC.

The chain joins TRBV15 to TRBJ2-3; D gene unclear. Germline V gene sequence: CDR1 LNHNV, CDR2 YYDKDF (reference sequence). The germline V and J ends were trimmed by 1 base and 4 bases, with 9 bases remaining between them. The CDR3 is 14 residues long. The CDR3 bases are TGTGCCACCAGCAGAGGAGAAATTTCAGATACGCAGTATTTT. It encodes CATSRGEISDTQYF.

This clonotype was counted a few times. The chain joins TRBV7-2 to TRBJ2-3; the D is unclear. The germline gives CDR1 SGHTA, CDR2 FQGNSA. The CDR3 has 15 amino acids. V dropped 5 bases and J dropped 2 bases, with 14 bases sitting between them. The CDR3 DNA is TGTGCCAGCAGCCTCCCCCGCGGAAACACAGATACGCAGTATTTT. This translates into CASSLPRGNTDTQYF.

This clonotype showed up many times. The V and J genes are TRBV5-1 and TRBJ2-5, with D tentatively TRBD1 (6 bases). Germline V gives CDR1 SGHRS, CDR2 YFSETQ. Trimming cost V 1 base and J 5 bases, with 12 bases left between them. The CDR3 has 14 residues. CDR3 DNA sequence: TGCGCCAGCAGCTTGTCGGGACAAAAGGAGACCCAGTACTTC. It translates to CASSLSGQKETQYF.

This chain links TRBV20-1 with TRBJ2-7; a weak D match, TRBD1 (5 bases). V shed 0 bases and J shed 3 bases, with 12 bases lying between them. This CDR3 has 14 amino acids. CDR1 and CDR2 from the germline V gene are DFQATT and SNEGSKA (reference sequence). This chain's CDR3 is CSARDKGASYEQYF. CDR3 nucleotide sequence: TGCAGTGCTAGAGATAAAGGGGCGAGCTACGAGCAGTACTTC.

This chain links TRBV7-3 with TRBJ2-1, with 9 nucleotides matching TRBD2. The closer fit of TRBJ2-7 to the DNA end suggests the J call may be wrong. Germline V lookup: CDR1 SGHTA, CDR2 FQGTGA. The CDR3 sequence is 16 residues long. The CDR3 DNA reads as TGTGCCAGCAGCTTAAAGCGGGGGGCTTCCTACAATGAGCAGTACTTC. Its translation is CASSLKRGASYNEQYF.

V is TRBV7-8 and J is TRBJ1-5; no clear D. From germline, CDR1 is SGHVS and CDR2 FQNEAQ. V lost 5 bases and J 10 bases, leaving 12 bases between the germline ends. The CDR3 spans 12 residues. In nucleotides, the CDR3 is TGTGCCAGCAGCGCCCACCTGGGCCCCCAGCATTTT. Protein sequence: CASSAHLGPQHF.

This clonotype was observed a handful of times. CDR3 nucleotide sequence: TGTGCCCCCTTGGAGCTACCCTACAATGAGCAGTTCTTC. It translates to CAPLELPYNEQFF. The V and J genes are TRBV15 and TRBJ2-1; D not certain. Germline assignment: CDR1 LNHNV and CDR2 YYDKDF (reference sequence). The CDR3 extends over 13 amino acids. Trimming pared 11 bases from V and 2 bases from J, leaving 13 bases between.

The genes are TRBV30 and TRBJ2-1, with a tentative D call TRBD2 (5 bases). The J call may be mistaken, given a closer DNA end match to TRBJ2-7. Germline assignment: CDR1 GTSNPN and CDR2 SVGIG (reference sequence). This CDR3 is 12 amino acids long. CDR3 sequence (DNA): TGTGCCTGGATGGACTCCTACAATGAGCAGTACTTC. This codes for CAWMDSYNEQYF.